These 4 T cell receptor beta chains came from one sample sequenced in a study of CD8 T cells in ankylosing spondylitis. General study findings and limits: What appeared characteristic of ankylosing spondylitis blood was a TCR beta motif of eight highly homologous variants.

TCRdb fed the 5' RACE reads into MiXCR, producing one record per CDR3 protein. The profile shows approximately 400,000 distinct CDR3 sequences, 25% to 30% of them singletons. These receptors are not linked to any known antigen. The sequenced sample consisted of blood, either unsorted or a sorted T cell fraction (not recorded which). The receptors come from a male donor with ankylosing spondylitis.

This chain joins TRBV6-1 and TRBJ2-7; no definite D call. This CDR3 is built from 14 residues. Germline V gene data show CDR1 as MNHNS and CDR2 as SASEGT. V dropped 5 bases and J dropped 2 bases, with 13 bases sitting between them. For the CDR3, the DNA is TGTGCCAGCAGTCCGGCAGGAGAGGCCTACGAGCAGTACTTC. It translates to CASSPAGEAYEQYF.

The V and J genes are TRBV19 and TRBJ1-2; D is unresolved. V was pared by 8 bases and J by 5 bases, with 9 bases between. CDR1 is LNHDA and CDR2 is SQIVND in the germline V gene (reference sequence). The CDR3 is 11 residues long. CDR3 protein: CASETGYGYTF. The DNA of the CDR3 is TGTGCCAGTGAGACGGGATATGGCTACACCTTC.

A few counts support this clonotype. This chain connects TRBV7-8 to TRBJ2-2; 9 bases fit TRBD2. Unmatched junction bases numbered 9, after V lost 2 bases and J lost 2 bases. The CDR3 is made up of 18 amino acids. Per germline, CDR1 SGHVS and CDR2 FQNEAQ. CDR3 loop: CASSLFQLAGRNTGELFF. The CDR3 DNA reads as TGTGCCAGCAGCTTATTCCAGCTAGCGGGGCGTAACACCGGGGAGCTGTTTTTT.

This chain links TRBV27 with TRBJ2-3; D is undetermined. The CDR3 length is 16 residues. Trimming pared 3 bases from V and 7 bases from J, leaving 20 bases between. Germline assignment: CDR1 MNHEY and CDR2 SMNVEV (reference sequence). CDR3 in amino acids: CASSFSLPLTQYTQYF. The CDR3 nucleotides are TGTGCCAGCAGTTTCTCTCTCCCCCTTACGCAGTATACGCAGTATTTT.